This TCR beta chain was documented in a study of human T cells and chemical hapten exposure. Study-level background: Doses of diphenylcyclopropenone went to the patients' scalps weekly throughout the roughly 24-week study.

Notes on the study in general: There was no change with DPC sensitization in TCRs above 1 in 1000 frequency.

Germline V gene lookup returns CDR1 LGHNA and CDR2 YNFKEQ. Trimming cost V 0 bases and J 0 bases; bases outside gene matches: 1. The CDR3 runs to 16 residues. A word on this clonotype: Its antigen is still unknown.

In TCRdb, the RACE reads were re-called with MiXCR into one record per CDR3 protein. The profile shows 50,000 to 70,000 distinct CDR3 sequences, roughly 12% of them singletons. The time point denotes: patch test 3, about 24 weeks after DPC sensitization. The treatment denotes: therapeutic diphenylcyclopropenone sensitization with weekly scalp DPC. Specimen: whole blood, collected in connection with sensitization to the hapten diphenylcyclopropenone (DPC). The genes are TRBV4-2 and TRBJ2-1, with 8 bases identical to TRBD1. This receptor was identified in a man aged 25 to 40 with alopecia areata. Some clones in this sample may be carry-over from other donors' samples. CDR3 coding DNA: TGTGCCAGCAGCCAAGAACAGGGGGGCTCCTACAATGAGCAGTTCTTC. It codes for CASSQEQGGSYNEQFF.